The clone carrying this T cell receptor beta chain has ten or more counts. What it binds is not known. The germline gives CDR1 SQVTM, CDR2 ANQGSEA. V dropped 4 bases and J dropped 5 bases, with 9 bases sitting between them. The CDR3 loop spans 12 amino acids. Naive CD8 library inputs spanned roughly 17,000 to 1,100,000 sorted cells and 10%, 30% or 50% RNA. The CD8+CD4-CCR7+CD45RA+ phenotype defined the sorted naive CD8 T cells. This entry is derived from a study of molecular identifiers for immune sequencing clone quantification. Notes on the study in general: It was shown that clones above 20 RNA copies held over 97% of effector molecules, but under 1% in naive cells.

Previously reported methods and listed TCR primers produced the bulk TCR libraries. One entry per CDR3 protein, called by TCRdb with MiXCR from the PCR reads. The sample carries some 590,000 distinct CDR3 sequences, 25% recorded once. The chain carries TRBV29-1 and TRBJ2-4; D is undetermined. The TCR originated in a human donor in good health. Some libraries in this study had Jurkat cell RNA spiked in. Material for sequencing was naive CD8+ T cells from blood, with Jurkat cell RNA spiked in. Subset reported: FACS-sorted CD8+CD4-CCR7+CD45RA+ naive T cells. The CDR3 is CSVVGQQNIQYF. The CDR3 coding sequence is TGCAGCGTTGTAGGGCAGCAAAACATTCAGTACTTC.